The next 27 T cell receptor beta chains were all read from a single sample in a study of cytomegalovirus exposure and HLA in healthy donors. Vbeta (60) and Jbeta (13) primers were used in the PCR. The data were produced by immunoSEQ multiplex PCR, yet TCRdb's version contains in-frame clones alone and is incomplete. In the table there are 200,000 to 250,000 clones, roughly 80% of which are singletons. The sample consisted of PBMCs. The receptors were sampled from a woman aged 40-49 years in good health and CMV-seronegative.

The CDR3 DNA follows: TGTGCCTTAAAAGCGGGAGGGCTTTCTTTCGAGCAGTACTTC. Translated: CALKAGGLSFEQYF. The chain carries TRBV30 and TRBJ2-5; 10 nucleotides align to TRBD2. The DNA matches TRBJ2-7 better at its end, which makes the J call doubtful. The CDR3 extends over 14 amino acids. In germline, CDR1 is GTSNPN, CDR2 SVGIG (reference sequence).

The rearrangement links TRBV6-5 to TRBJ2-7, with D perhaps matching TRBD1 (5 bases). Trimming took off 6 bases at V and 2 bases at J, with 14 bases between the two ends. CDR1 and CDR2 from the germline V gene are MNHEY and SVGAGI. CDR3 length equals 14 residues. The CDR3 coding sequence is TGTGCCAGCAGGGCTAGGGGCGCTCCCTACGAGCAGTACTTC. It yields the protein CASRARGAPYEQYF.

This rearrangement joins TRBV5-1 to TRBJ1-1, with 7 bases lining up with TRBD1. Germline V lookup: CDR1 SGHRS, CDR2 YFSETQ. With V trimmed by 7 bases and J by 1 base, 4 bases remained unmatched. The CDR3 contains 13 residues. As DNA, the CDR3 is TGCGCCAGCGGGGGACAGACGAACACTGAAGCTTTCTTT. Translation: CASGGQTNTEAFF.

The chain links TRBV18 to TRBJ2-7, with 12 bases aligning to TRBD2. Germline CDR1 KGHSH, CDR2 LQKENI. The V gene end was trimmed by 4 bases and the J gene end by 7 bases; junction bases not matched to a gene: 14. This CDR3 region has 17 residues. The CDR3 nucleotides read TGTGCCAGCTCACTAAGACTAGCGGGAGTAGGGGAGCGTGAGCAGTACTTC. Its protein is CASSLRLAGVGEREQYF.

The chain joins TRBV4-1 to TRBJ1-1; TRBD1 might be the D (5 bases). Trimming removed 1 base from V and 6 bases from J, with 15 bases in between. The CDR3 runs 15 residues. From germline, CDR1 is MGHRA and CDR2 YSYEKL. The CDR3 region is CASSQVHGGGAEAFF. The DNA of the CDR3 is TGCGCCAGCAGCCAAGTTCACGGGGGAGGGGCTGAAGCTTTCTTT.

V gene TRBV16 combines with J gene TRBJ2-3; D ambiguous. From germline, CDR1 is KGHSY and CDR2 FQNENV. Trimming took 2 bases from V and 0 from J, leaving 12 bases between them. The CDR3 totals 16 residues. CDR3 sequence: CASSQGQHLSTDTQYF. The DNA for the CDR3 is TGTGCCAGCAGCCAAGGGCAGCACTTGAGCACAGATACGCAGTATTTT.

The chain has TRBV7-9 and TRBJ2-1, with 10 bases fitting TRBD2. The germline V gene encodes CDR1 SEHNR and CDR2 FQNEAQ (reference sequence). J gave up 2 bases and V 1 base, and 8 bases lay outside the gene matches. There are 18 residues in the CDR3. CDR3 nucleotide sequence: TGTGCCAGCAGCTTAGAAGCGGGAGGGCGACGAACCTACAATGAGCAGTTCTTC. This sequence encodes CASSLEAGGRRTYNEQFF.

The chain recombines TRBV5-1 with TRBJ2-5, with D possibly being TRBD2 (5 bases). The germline gives CDR1 SGHRS, CDR2 YFSETQ. This CDR3 contains 15 residues. The germline V and J ends were trimmed by 3 bases and 4 bases, with 16 bases remaining between them. The chain's CDR3 is CASSSGAGLTETQYF. The CDR3 bases are TGCGCCAGCAGCTCGGGTGCTGGACTTACAGAGACCCAGTACTTC.

V gene TRBV28 combines with J gene TRBJ1-2; possible D gene TRBD1, 6 bases. The CDR3 runs 12 residues. Germline CDR1 and CDR2: MDHEN and SYDVKM. Deletions cut 3 bases from V and 7 bases from J, with 9 bases between. CDR3 sequence (DNA): TGTGCCAGCAGTTTCGGGGGGCCTGGCTACACCTTC. It translates to CASSFGGPGYTF.

This chain connects TRBV2 to TRBJ2-5, with D possibly TRBD1 on 6 matching bases. The J call may be wrong; the DNA end is better matched by TRBJ2-7. The germline V gene encodes CDR1 SNHLY and CDR2 FYNNEI. The CDR3 sequence is 13 residues long. CDR3 bases: TGTGCCAGCAGTGGGGACACTTCCTACGAGCAGTACTTC. Protein product: CASSGDTSYEQYF.

The chain has TRBV19 and TRBJ1-5; possible D gene TRBD1, 5 bases. CDR1 and CDR2 (germline): LNHDA, SQIVND (reference sequence). V lost 5 bases and J 0 bases, leaving 11 bases between the germline ends. The CDR3 covers 15 residues. The CDR3 spells CASSVTAYSNQPQHF. The CDR3 coding sequence is TGTGCCAGTAGTGTGACAGCTTATAGCAATCAGCCCCAGCATTTT.

The chain links TRBV2 to TRBJ1-4; 8 bases match TRBD1. Trimming cost V 8 bases and J 7 bases; bases outside gene matches: 9. The CDR3 extends over 14 amino acids. The germline gives CDR1 SNHLY, CDR2 FYNNEI. CDR3 bases: TGTGCCAGCTTACCGGGACAGGCGTTTGAAAAACTGTTTTTT. Residues: CASLPGQAFEKLFF.

The rearrangement links TRBV19 to TRBJ2-7, with 8 bases matching TRBD2. J lost 7 bases, V lost 4 bases, and 6 bases had no gene match. Germline CDR1 LNHDA, CDR2 SQIVND (reference sequence). The CDR3 loop spans 13 amino acids. The CDR3 loop reads CASSTSIAGEQYF. The CDR3 region has the DNA TGTGCCAGTAGTACCTCCATAGCGGGGGAGCAGTACTTC.

The DNA for the CDR3 is TGTGCCAGCAGCGTAGGGGGAGTAACTAATGAAAAACTGTTTTTT. This translates into CASSVGGVTNEKLFF. The chain links TRBV9 to TRBJ1-4, with no clear D. With 0 bases removed from V and 1 base from J, the gap between germline ends came to 7 bases. The CDR3 has 15 amino acids. The germline V gene encodes CDR1 SGDLS and CDR2 YYNGEE.

The chain uses TRBV19 and TRBJ1-2; 7 positions agree with TRBD1. Germline-derived CDR1 and CDR2 are LNHDA and SQIVND (reference sequence). V lost 3 bases and J lost 2; bases outside the gene matches: 3. The CDR3 covers 14 residues. CDR3 sequence reads: CASSMTGHNYGYTF. The CDR3 DNA reads TGTGCCAGTAGTATGACAGGGCACAACTATGGCTACACCTTC.

The chain has TRBV4-2 and TRBJ1-6; D uncertain. Deletions cut 1 base from V and 9 bases from J, with 4 bases between. This CDR3 has 12 amino acids. CDR1 LGHNA and CDR2 YNFKEQ come from the germline V gene. The CDR3 loop is CASSQGGSPLHF. For the CDR3, the DNA is TGTGCCAGCAGCCAAGGCGGTTCACCCCTCCACTTT.

V gene TRBV27 combines with J gene TRBJ2-3, with D possibly TRBD1 on 5 matching bases. In germline, CDR1 is MNHEY, CDR2 SMNVEV (reference sequence). Trimming removed 2 bases at V and 2 bases at J, with 8 bases between. CDR3 length: 14 residues. The CDR3 nucleotides are TGTGCCAGCAGTTTAAGCAGGGCCACAGATACGCAGTATTTT. Translated: CASSLSRATDTQYF.

A remark on this clone: This sample also contains other DNA sequences that code for the same CDR3. This chain links TRBV9 with TRBJ2-1; 8 bases fit TRBD2. The germline CDR1 and CDR2 sequences are SGDLS and YYNGEE. The CDR3 length is 15 residues. Germline trimming cut 4 bases from V and 0 bases from J; bases unmatched to any gene: 3. CDR3 protein: CASSTSGSSYNEQFF. The DNA for the CDR3 is TGTGCCAGCAGCACTAGCGGTTCCTCCTACAATGAGCAGTTCTTC.

The V gene is TRBV18, the J gene TRBJ1-2; no clear D gene. V gave up 1 base and J gave up 4 bases, with 10 bases separating them. The CDR3 is 14 amino acids. The germline CDR1 and CDR2 sequences are KGHSH and LQKENI. CDR3 nucleotides: TGTGCCAGCTCACCACAGGAGGCCGGCTATGGCTACACCTTC. Protein sequence: CASSPQEAGYGYTF.

The CDR3 DNA follows: TGTGCCAGCAGTGGGGGGAAGGGCCCGGGGGGCCTCGAGCAGTACTTC. This codes for CASSGGKGPGGLEQYF. The V call is TRBV2, the J call TRBJ2-7; a weak D match, TRBD2 (7 bases). V gave up 4 bases and J gave up 6 bases, with 22 bases separating them. Germline assignment: CDR1 SNHLY and CDR2 FYNNEI. This CDR3 region has 16 residues.

The genes are TRBV10-3 and TRBJ2-4, with 14 nucleotides matching TRBD2. This CDR3 has 16 residues. In germline, CDR1 is ENHRY, CDR2 SYGVKD. Losses at the gene ends were 6 bases for V and 0 bases for J; bases not matched to a gene: 1. The CDR3 bases are TGTGCCATCAGGGGACTAGCGGGGGAAGCCAAAAACATTCAGTACTTC. Translating it yields CAIRGLAGEAKNIQYF.

This chain connects TRBV11-2 to TRBJ2-4, with D perhaps matching TRBD1 (6 bases). V lost 3 bases and J 16 bases, leaving 22 bases between the germline ends. CDR3 length: 14 amino acids. Germline values: CDR1 SGHAT, CDR2 FQNNGV. CDR3 in amino acids: CASSLEGQGGIKYF. CDR3 DNA: TGTGCCAGCAGCTTGGAAGGCCAAGGGGGTATAAAATACTTC.

The chain joins TRBV7-2 to TRBJ2-3; weak D call: TRBD2 (5 bases). Per the germline V gene, CDR1 is SGHTA and CDR2 is FQGNSA. The V end was cut by 6 bases, the J end by 0 bases, with 13 bases between. The CDR3 runs 15 residues. This CDR3 reads CASSLTRISTDTQYF. The CDR3 coding sequence is TGTGCCAGCAGTTTAACTAGAATTAGCACAGATACGCAGTATTTT.

The chain uses TRBV18 and TRBJ1-5; 7 nucleotides line up with TRBD1. In germline, CDR1 is KGHSH, CDR2 LQKENI. Trimming cost V 4 bases and J 6 bases; bases outside gene matches: 6. There are 14 residues in the CDR3. As DNA, the CDR3 is TGTGCCAGCTCACAAGGGGGCTCGCCTCAGCCCCAGCATTTT. It encodes CASSQGGSPQPQHF.

The chain uses TRBV5-4 and TRBJ2-7; 10 bases map to TRBD2. Germline trimming cut 1 base from V and 0 bases from J; bases unmatched to any gene: 7. CDR3 length: 17 residues. Germline-derived CDR1 and CDR2 are SGHNT and YYREEE (reference sequence). The CDR3 here is CASSLITSGTLSYEQYF. In DNA, the CDR3 is TGTGCCAGCAGCTTGATCACTAGCGGGACTCTCTCCTACGAGCAGTACTTC.

The V gene is TRBV27, the J gene TRBJ1-2; TRBD1 is a possible D gene (6 bases). Trimming took off 10 bases at V and 1 base at J, with 19 bases between the two ends. This CDR3 is built from 15 residues. CDR1 and CDR2 (germline): MNHEY, SMNVEV (reference sequence). Written as DNA, the CDR3 is TGTGCCAACCCCGACAGGACCTTACTTAACTATGGCTACACCTTC. It encodes CANPDRTLLNYGYTF.

The chain is built from TRBV10-3 and TRBJ2-2; 9 nucleotides line up with TRBD1. V shed 1 base and J 5 bases; nucleotides not matched to a gene: 2. This CDR3 contains 15 residues. Germline V CDR1 and CDR2: ENHRY, SYGVKD. The CDR3: CAISELQGATGELFF. The CDR3 DNA reads as TGTGCCATCAGTGAGTTACAGGGGGCAACCGGGGAGCTGTTTTTT.